The clone carrying this T cell receptor beta chain was observed a few times. Its antigen is not identified. Germline V gene lookup returns CDR1 SGHRS and CDR2 YFSETQ. The CDR3 extends over 14 amino acids. Trimming removed 4 bases at V and 5 bases at J, with 15 bases between. This sample was included in a study of T-cell memory formation after mild COVID-19. Study observations and caveats: Day 15 to 85 contractors were CD4/CD8 balanced; later expanders leaned CD4+. Pre-infection memory already had some responding clones, implying cross-reactive memory joined.

cDNA libraries for TCR alpha and TCR beta, carrying sample barcodes and UMIs, came from 5'RACE with constant-segment primers. TCRdb re-analysed the 5' RACE reads in MiXCR, keeping a single row per CDR3 protein. The table records about half a million distinct CDR3 sequences, 18% of them present only once. V and J are TRBV5-1 and TRBJ2-5; D is perhaps TRBD2 (6 bases). Material for sequencing was PBMCs or a T cell subset sorted from them (not recorded which). The origin of this receptor is an adult woman who had mild COVID-19 (a few samples of this study predate the infection). Cell type and time point are not known. CDR3 sequence: CASSPDPGGETQYF. In DNA form, the CDR3 reads TGCGCCAGCAGCCCGGACCCTGGGGGGGAGACCCAGTACTTC. The full variable domain, completed using reference TRBV5-1 and TRBJ2-5, is KAGVTQTPRYLIKTRGQQVTLSCSPISGHRSVSWYQQTPGQGLQFLFEYFSETQRNKGNFPGRFSGRQFSNSRSEMNVSTLELGDSALYLCASSPDPGGETQYFGPGTRLLVL.